Presented here are 30 T cell receptor beta chains from one specimen sequenced in a study of T cells in Graves' hyperthyroidism and ophthalmopathy. TCR beta CDR3 region amplification was performed from RNA transcripts. A set of HTBI primers served as the primers for a first-round RT-PCR of the TCR CDR3. TCRdb itself ran the multiplex PCR reads through MiXCR, one entry per CDR3 protein. Found here are around 300,000 distinct CDR3 sequences, 10% to 15% of them singletons; the top ten hold approximately 7.8%. Input material: blood. Receptor source: a woman under 40 with Graves' hyperthyroidism that later progressed to Graves' ophthalmopathy.

This clonotype occurred many times. This chain uses TRBV6-2 or TRBV6-3 with TRBJ2-3, with D unclear. CDR1 is MNHEY, CDR2 SVGEGT, per germline. This CDR3 is 14 amino acids long. Trimming stripped 8 bases from V and 0 bases from J, with 12 bases between. The CDR3 loop reads CASSYLSSTDTQYF. CDR3 in DNA: TGTGCCAGCTCCTACCTTTCCAGCACAGATACGCAGTATTTT.

The gene calls are TRBV20-1 and TRBJ2-7, with 7 bases matching TRBD2. Germline lookup yields CDR1 DFQATT and CDR2 SNEGSKA (reference sequence). The ends lost 0 bases at V and 5 bases at J; junction bases unmatched: 10. This CDR3 contains 15 residues. The CDR3 here is CSARDIGRAADEQYF. DNA of the CDR3: TGCAGTGCTAGAGATATAGGGAGGGCCGCGGACGAGCAGTACTTC.

In this sample, this clonotype turned up many times. This rearrangement joins TRBV11-1 to TRBJ1-1, with D possibly TRBD1 on 5 matching bases. The ends were cut back, 3 bases at V and 0 bases at J, with 11 bases in the middle. The CDR3 length is 15 residues. Germline-derived CDR1 and CDR2 are SGHAT and FQDESV (reference sequence). CDR3 protein: CASSFSTVVNTEAFF. The DNA of the CDR3 is TGTGCCAGCAGCTTTTCGACAGTAGTGAACACTGAAGCTTTCTTT.

In DNA form, the CDR3 reads TGTGCCAGCAGCTTAACGCCTAGCGGCATATACGAGCAGTACTTC. Translation gives CASSLTPSGIYEQYF. The chain carries TRBV7-3 and TRBJ2-7, with 7 nucleotides matching TRBD2. The CDR3 is 15 amino acids. CDR1 SGHTA and CDR2 FQGTGA come from the germline V gene. Trimming removed 0 bases from V and 4 bases from J; junction bases left unmatched: 6. The variable domain in full, completed from reference TRBV7-3 and TRBJ2-7, reads GAGVSQTPSNKVTEKGKYVELRCDPISGHTALYWYRQSLGQGPEFLIYFQGTGAADDSGLPNDRFFAVRPEGSVSTLKIQRTERGDSAVYLCASSLTPSGIYEQYFGPGTRLTVT.

This clonotype was observed at least ten times. The V call is TRBV5-1, the J call TRBJ1-1; a weak D match, TRBD1 (5 bases). Trimming stripped 3 bases from V and 2 bases from J, with 11 bases between. CDR3 length: 14 amino acids. From germline, CDR1 is SGHRS and CDR2 YFSETQ. The chain's CDR3 is CASSWTGTNTEAFF. CDR3 in DNA: TGCGCCAGCAGCTGGACCGGGACTAACACTGAAGCTTTCTTT.

This clonotype was counted at least ten times. The chain combines TRBV4-1 with TRBJ1-4, with 8 positions matching TRBD1. The J segment lost 6 bases and the V segment lost 4 bases, leaving 10 bases of the junction unmatched. Germline V CDR1 and CDR2: MGHRA, YSYEKL. The CDR3 extends over 16 amino acids. The CDR3 sequence is CASSPLQLDRDEKLFF. CDR3 DNA sequence: TGCGCCAGCAGCCCTTTACAATTGGACAGGGATGAAAAACTGTTTTTT.

Regarding this clonotype: Compared with germline, one end of the junction differs, possibly owing to a read error. The chain recombines TRBV6-5 with TRBJ2-1, with D tentatively TRBD2 (5 bases). The CDR3 loop spans 14 amino acids. The germline V gene encodes CDR1 MNHEY and CDR2 SVGAGI. In nucleotides, the CDR3 is TGTGCCAGCAGTTACTCAGGGAGCTACGATGAGCAGTTCTTC. Translating gives CASSYSGSYDEQFF.

This clonotype was counted at least ten times. The J gene is TRBJ1-4, the V gene TRBV20-1; 8 bases are shared with TRBD1. Germline V gene sequence: CDR1 DFQATT, CDR2 SNEGSKA (reference sequence). The V gene end was trimmed by 2 bases and the J gene end by 8 bases; junction bases not matched to a gene: 7. The CDR3 spans 14 residues. The chain's CDR3 is CSARQGAMKEKLFF. For the CDR3, the DNA is TGCAGTGCTAGACAGGGGGCGATGAAGGAAAAACTGTTTTTT.

This clonotype occurred many times. The J gene is TRBJ2-3, the V gene TRBV5-1, with 9 bases that match TRBD2. The CDR3 is 17 amino acids. Per the germline V gene, CDR1 is SGHRS and CDR2 is YFSETQ. Trimming at V came to 0 bases and at J to 2 bases, leaving 7 bases not matched to a gene. The DNA for the CDR3 is TGCGCCAGCAGCTTGGAGGGTAGCGGGAGCCCCACAGATACGCAGTATTTT. Translation gives CASSLEGSGSPTDTQYF.

In this sample, this clonotype turned up many times. This sequence joins TRBV2 and TRBJ1-5; TRBD1 aligns across 10 bases. The V segment lost 2 bases and the J segment 4 bases; nucleotides outside the gene matches: 2. The CDR3 length is 15 residues. From germline, CDR1 is SNHLY and CDR2 FYNNEI. The CDR3: CASSEMGQGNQPQHF. For the CDR3, the DNA is TGTGCCAGCAGTGAAATGGGACAGGGGAATCAGCCCCAGCATTTT.

This clonotype was seen repeatedly, ten times or more. The genes are TRBV12-3 or TRBV12-4 and TRBJ1-1; D may be TRBD1 (6 bases). This CDR3 has 12 residues. Trimming removed 6 bases at V and 2 bases at J, with 7 bases between. The CDR3 coding sequence is TGTGCCAGCAGGGACAGAAACACTGAAGCTTTCTTT. This encodes CASRDRNTEAFF.

On this clonotype: This may arise from a read error, as a much more abundant clone is one base away. The chain combines TRBV7-9 with TRBJ2-7; 9 positions agree with TRBD1. Germline-derived CDR1 and CDR2 are SEHNR and FQNEAQ (reference sequence). CDR3 size: 14 residues. With V trimmed by 4 bases and J by 1 base, 2 bases remained unmatched. Here the CDR3 DNA reads TGTGCCAGCAGCTCGGGACAGGGTTCCTACGAGCAGTACTTC. Encoded protein: CASSSGQGSYEQYF. The full variable domain, completed using reference TRBV7-9 and TRBJ2-7, is DTGVSQNPRHKITKRGQNVTFRCDPISEHNRLYWYRQTLGQGPEFLTYFQNEAQLEKSRLLSDRFSAERPKGSFSTLEIQRTEQGDSAMYLCASSSGQGSYEQYFGPGTRLTVT.

This clonotype was seen more than once but under ten times. The chain carries TRBV7-9 and TRBJ2-7, with 8 bases identical to TRBD1. Unmatched junction bases numbered 7, after V lost 6 bases and J lost 3 bases. CDR3 length: 14 residues. From germline, CDR1 is SEHNR and CDR2 FQNEAQ (reference sequence). CDR3 DNA: TGTGCCAGCAGAGGACAGGGACCATTCTACGAGCAGTACTTC. Translating it yields CASRGQGPFYEQYF.

This clonotype has a count of ten or more. The chain uses TRBV11-3 and TRBJ1-1, with D perhaps matching TRBD1 (5 bases). V dropped 5 bases and J dropped 4 bases, with 8 bases sitting between them. Germline CDR1 is SGHNT and CDR2 is YENEEA. CDR3 length: 12 amino acids. The CDR3 protein is CASSQGITEAFF. The CDR3 nucleotides are TGTGCCAGCAGCCAGGGCATCACTGAAGCTTTCTTT.

V gene TRBV19 combines with J gene TRBJ1-1, with a possible D match to TRBD1 (5 bases). CDR3 length equals 13 residues. Germline V gene data show CDR1 as LNHDA and CDR2 as SQIVND (reference sequence). V shed 9 bases and J shed 5 bases, with 16 bases lying between them. The CDR3 coding sequence is TGTGCCAGCTGTCAGGGCCTACGGACTGAAGCTTTCTTT. This codes for CASCQGLRTEAFF.

A word on this clonotype: This may be a read error: a much more frequent sequence differs by one nucleotide. The conserved phenylalanine or tryptophan normally closing the CDR3 is absent here, so this likely arose from a read error. The chain has TRBV15 and TRBJ2-3, with a tentative D call TRBD2 (6 bases). V was pared by 2 bases and J by 3 bases, with 18 bases between. The CDR3 is 17 amino acids. Germline CDR1 and CDR2: LNHNV and YYDKDF (reference sequence). For the CDR3, the DNA is TGTGCCACCAGCAGAACCTTAGCGGAGTTCACGACAGATACGCAGTATCTT. Its translation: CATSRTLAEFTTDTQYL.

As regards this clonotype: Just one base apart from a much larger clone, this may be a read error. The chain is built from TRBV4-1 and TRBJ2-1, with D hard to call. Trimming stripped 1 base from V and 10 bases from J, with 11 bases between. Per germline, CDR1 MGHRA and CDR2 YSYEKL. This CDR3 has 13 amino acids. The CDR3 reads CASSQGMGNEQFF. In DNA form, the CDR3 reads TGCGCCAGCAGCCAAGGGATGGGAAACGAGCAGTTCTTC.

This clonotype was found many times. V is TRBV27 and J is TRBJ1-1, with TRBD1 matching 7 bases. J was trimmed by 1 base and V by 2 bases; bases with no gene match: 1. CDR1 and CDR2 from the germline V gene are MNHEY and SMNVEV (reference sequence). The CDR3 spans 14 residues. This CDR3 is CASSLPGGNTEAFF. The CDR3 coding sequence is TGTGCCAGCAGTTTACCAGGGGGGAACACTGAAGCTTTCTTT.

Notes on this clonotype: A junction end diverges from the germline sequence, so it may reflect a read error. The chain employs TRBV27 and TRBJ2-2, with 8 positions matching TRBD1. Germline CDR1 is MNHEY and CDR2 is SMNVEV (reference sequence). This CDR3 is 14 amino acids long. CDR3 amino acids: CAGSELQGAGELFF. The CDR3 DNA reads as TGTGCCGGCAGTGAATTACAGGGGGCCGGGGAGCTGTTTTTT.

Notes on this clonotype: This may be a read error: a much more frequent sequence differs by one nucleotide. This chain connects TRBV6-1 to TRBJ1-1, with D hard to call. Trimming took off 2 bases at V and 9 bases at J, with 19 bases between the two ends. Germline values: CDR1 MNHNS, CDR2 SASEGT. The CDR3 length is 15 residues. As DNA, the CDR3 is TGTGCCAGCAGTGAATGGGGAGGAGGGCCCGAAAAAGCTTTCTTT. Encoded protein: CASSEWGGGPEKAFF.

This clonotype was seen repeatedly, ten times or more. J is TRBJ1-1 and V is TRBV18, with TRBD1 as a possible D gene (5 bases). CDR1 KGHSH and CDR2 LQKENI come from the germline V gene. CDR3 size: 15 residues. Trimming removed 1 base at V and 4 bases at J, with 13 bases between. CDR3 amino acids: CASSPLGRGSTEAFF. The CDR3 coding sequence is TGTGCCAGCTCACCACTCGGACGGGGCAGCACTGAAGCTTTCTTT.

V gene TRBV20-1 combines with J gene TRBJ2-3; TRBD2 matches 7 bases. This CDR3 has 15 amino acids. Germline lookup yields CDR1 DFQATT and CDR2 SNEGSKA (reference sequence). J was trimmed by 0 bases and V by 5 bases; bases with no gene match: 8. The CDR3 protein is CSAGRDLDSTDTQYF. CDR3 bases: TGCAGTGCTGGGAGGGATCTGGATAGCACAGATACGCAGTATTTT.

This clonotype was recorded at least ten times. The chain recombines TRBV10-3 with TRBJ2-7, with D unresolved. The CDR3 contains 11 residues. V lost 10 bases and J lost 7, with 14 bases in between. Germline CDR1 and CDR2: ENHRY and SYGVKD. This chain's CDR3 is CATQPSWEQYF. The CDR3 region has the DNA TGTGCCACCCAGCCGTCCTGGGAGCAGTACTTC.

This clonotype was found many times. The V gene is TRBV20-1, the J gene TRBJ2-4; D gene uncertain. The germline CDR1 and CDR2 sequences are DFQATT and SNEGSKA (reference sequence). The V end lost 4 bases, the J end lost 0 bases, and 10 bases lay between the germline ends. The CDR3 is 14 amino acids. This chain's CDR3 is CSAIGSIAKNIQYF. The CDR3 DNA sequence: TGCAGTGCTATTGGAAGTATAGCCAAAAACATTCAGTACTTC.

This clonotype was found many times. The chain uses TRBV6-2 or TRBV6-3 and TRBJ1-1; D not certain. This CDR3 contains 14 residues. The ends were cut back, 5 bases at V and 1 base at J, with 11 bases in the middle. CDR1 and CDR2 (germline): MNHEY, SVGEGT. The CDR3 DNA reads as TGTGCCAGCAGTCTCCTAAAGGGGAACACTGAAGCTTTCTTT. As protein: CASSLLKGNTEAFF.

About this clonotype: A much larger clone sits a single nucleotide away, making a read error possible. The rearrangement uses TRBV19 and TRBJ1-1, with no clear D. This CDR3 comprises 14 residues. Per the germline V gene, CDR1 is LNHDA and CDR2 is SQIVND (reference sequence). The CDR3 DNA is TGTGCCAGTAGCCTACTCTGGGGTGCTACTGAAGCTCTCTTT. Protein: CASSLLWGATEALF.

This clonotype was seen repeatedly, ten times or more. The chain recombines TRBV27 with TRBJ2-2; D possibly uses TRBD1 or TRBD2 (5 bases each). CDR3 length equals 13 residues. With 6 bases removed from V and 6 bases from J, the gap between germline ends came to 11 bases. From germline, CDR1 is MNHEY and CDR2 SMNVEV (reference sequence). The CDR3, as DNA: TGTGCCAGCAGGATATTGGGGGCCGGGGAGCTGTTTTTT. Translated, it gives CASRILGAGELFF.

This clonotype occurred many times. The chain recombines TRBV20-1 with TRBJ2-5; 9 positions match TRBD1. The J segment lost 5 bases and the V segment lost 3 bases, leaving 10 bases of the junction unmatched. Germline V lookup: CDR1 DFQATT, CDR2 SNEGSKA (reference sequence). The CDR3 is 15 residues long. The CDR3 reads CSARIQGAPGETQYF. The CDR3 coding sequence is TGCAGTGCTAGGATACAGGGGGCGCCCGGGGAGACCCAGTACTTC.

This clonotype showed up many times. The CDR3 region is CATSDSYYGYTF. In DNA form, the CDR3 reads TGTGCCACCAGTGATTCCTACTATGGCTACACCTTC. The rearrangement links TRBV24-1 to TRBJ1-2; D gene uncertain. CDR1 KGHDR and CDR2 SFDVKD come from the germline V gene. The CDR3 length is 12 residues. Trimming cost V 2 bases and J 3 bases, with 3 bases left between them.

Worth noting for this clonotype: A read error is possible here, since a much larger clone lies one base away. V and J are TRBV20-1 and TRBJ2-3; 7 bases fit TRBD2. The V gene end was trimmed by 3 bases and the J gene end by 1 base; junction bases not matched to a gene: 19. The CDR3 is 19 amino acids. Germline values: CDR1 DFQATT, CDR2 SNEGSKA (reference sequence). The CDR3 protein is CSASLGLVGLQGGTDTQYF. The CDR3 DNA sequence: TGCAGTGCTAGTCTCGGACTAGTGGGACTCCAAGGGGGCACAGATACGCAGTATTTT.